The next 28 T cell receptor beta chains were all read from a single sample in a study of shared clonotypes between healthy human individuals. This table comes from immunoSEQ multiplex PCR, and its TCRdb copy is limited to in-frame clones, with some not included. The sample contains about 2 million clones, 85% to 95% of which appear only once. Sequencing was performed on naive CD4+ T cells sorted from blood. Subset: CD45RA+ positively selected. All receptors come from a man aged 18 to 30 in good health.

CDR3 loop: CASSASGAETQYF. DNA of the CDR3: TGTGCCAGCAGTGCTAGCGGGGCCGAGACCCAGTACTTC. J is TRBJ2-5 and V is TRBV25-1; 9 nucleotides line up with TRBD2. The CDR3 covers 13 residues. The J segment lost 5 bases and the V segment lost 4 bases, leaving 2 bases of the junction unmatched. The V gene's germline CDR1 is MGHDK and CDR2 SYGVNS.

The rearrangement joins TRBV28 to TRBJ2-7, with D perhaps matching TRBD1 (7 bases). This CDR3 is built from 13 residues. Looked up from germline, CDR1 is MDHEN and CDR2 is SYDVKM. V lost 3 bases, J lost 9 bases, and 15 bases lay in between. The CDR3 nucleotides are TGTGCCAGCAGTTTCAGGGGGGCAAGTGGGCAGTACTTC. Protein sequence: CASSFRGASGQYF.

V is TRBV5-4 and J is TRBJ2-4, with D possibly matching TRBD1 (6 bases). V was cut by 0 bases and J by 3 bases, with 10 bases left in between. The CDR3 consists of 15 residues. Germline V gene sequence: CDR1 SGHNT, CDR2 YYREEE (reference sequence). The CDR3 sequence: CASSLEKDSKNIQYF. In nucleotides, the CDR3 is TGTGCCAGCAGCTTGGAAAAGGACAGCAAAAACATTCAGTACTTC.

The table lists this clone with a count of one. The chain uses TRBV19 and TRBJ1-5; 10 bases line up with TRBD1. Germline V CDR1 and CDR2: LNHDA, SQIVND (reference sequence). The ends lost 5 bases at V and 0 bases at J; junction bases unmatched: 10. The CDR3 consists of 18 residues. CDR3 nucleotide sequence: TGTGCCAGTAGTCCGTCGGGGACAGGGGCGGATAGCAATCAGCCCCAGCATTTT. Translated: CASSPSGTGADSNQPQHF. Supplemented by reference TRBV19 and TRBJ1-5, the full variable domain reads DGGITQSPKYLFRKEGQNVTLSCEQNLNHDAMYWYRQDPGQGLRLIYYSQIVNDFQKGDIAEGYSVSREKKESFPLTVTSAQKNPTAFYLCASSPSGTGADSNQPQHFGDGTRLSIL.

The chain has TRBV10-3 and TRBJ2-7; D unresolved. The germline gives CDR1 ENHRY, CDR2 SYGVKD. Trimming pared 3 bases from V and 2 bases from J, leaving 11 bases between. The CDR3 has 14 amino acids. DNA of the CDR3: TGTGCCATCAGTGATGCGTCGGTACCCTACGAGCAGTACTTC. The encoded protein is CAISDASVPYEQYF.

V gene TRBV28 combines with J gene TRBJ2-7; D is perhaps TRBD2 (6 bases). Germline values: CDR1 MDHEN, CDR2 SYDVKM. CDR3 length: 13 residues. V lost 8 bases and J 6 bases, leaving 17 bases between the germline ends. The CDR3 sequence is CASHAVEGREQYF. For the CDR3, the DNA is TGTGCCAGCCACGCTGTGGAGGGGCGCGAGCAGTACTTC. Looking up the rest from reference TRBV28 and TRBJ2-7 gives the full variable domain: DVKVTQSSRYLVKRTGEKVFLECVQDMDHENMFWYRQDPGLGLRLIYFSYDVKMKEKGDIPEGYSVSREKKERFSLILESASTNQTSMYLCASHAVEGREQYFGPGTRLTVT.

CDR3 residues: CASSFDRTGTNTEAFF. The CDR3 nucleotides read TGCGCCAGCAGCTTTGACCGGACAGGGACGAACACTGAAGCTTTCTTT. This sequence joins TRBV5-1 and TRBJ1-1, with TRBD1 matching over 8 bases. Trimming at V came to 2 bases and at J to 1 base, leaving 7 bases not matched to a gene. Per germline, CDR1 SGHRS and CDR2 YFSETQ. The CDR3 consists of 16 residues.

V and J are TRBV27 and TRBJ2-2; 9 positions match TRBD1. The CDR3 runs 15 residues. V gave up 6 bases and J gave up 6 bases; unmatched junction bases: 8. CDR1 is MNHEY and CDR2 is SMNVEV in the germline V gene (reference sequence). CDR3 DNA: TGTGCCAGCAGAGGGACAGGGAGTTTCCCCGGGGAGCTGTTTTTT. Protein: CASRGTGSFPGELFF.

The V and J genes are TRBV7-3 and TRBJ1-5, with a tentative D call TRBD1 (6 bases). V was trimmed by 6 bases and J by 3 bases, leaving 12 bases between them. CDR3 length: 14 amino acids. The germline CDR1 and CDR2 sequences are SGHTA and FQGTGA. The chain's CDR3 is CASRSGQTNQPQHF. The DNA for the CDR3 is TGTGCCAGCAGGTCTGGACAGACCAATCAGCCCCAGCATTTT.

CDR3 sequence reads: CASSFPGTQYF. The CDR3 DNA follows: TGTGCCAGCAGCTTCCCGGGGACGCAGTATTTT. The chain combines TRBV5-8 with TRBJ2-3; a weak D match, TRBD2 (5 bases). V shed 2 bases and J shed 9 bases, with 7 bases lying between them. Germline loops: CDR1 SGHTS, CDR2 YDEGEE. The CDR3 sequence is 11 residues long.

This clone has at least ten counts. The chain recombines TRBV7-9 with TRBJ1-3; tentatively, D is TRBD1 (5 bases). The V and J ends lost 7 bases and 1 base respectively, with 14 bases between them. Germline V gene data show CDR1 as SEHNR and CDR2 as FQNEAQ (reference sequence). The CDR3 contains 15 residues. Written as DNA, the CDR3 is TGTGCCAGCACTCACGGGGGGAAGTCTGGAAACACCATATATTTT. This encodes CASTHGGKSGNTIYF.

J is TRBJ2-3 and V is TRBV2; D uncertain. The CDR3 has 13 residues. The V and J ends lost 4 bases and 2 bases respectively, with 7 bases between them. Germline CDR1 reads SNHLY; CDR2 reads FYNNEI. Here the CDR3 DNA reads TGTGCCAGCAGTGGAACCTTCACAGATACGCAGTATTTT. This translates into CASSGTFTDTQYF.

The J gene is TRBJ2-7, the V gene TRBV5-1; TRBD2 agrees at 12 bases. J lost 5 bases, V lost 4 bases, and 7 bases had no gene match. CDR1 SGHRS and CDR2 YFSETQ come from the germline V gene. This CDR3 has 15 amino acids. CDR3 protein: CASSPGLAGSNEQYF. The CDR3 nucleotides are TGCGCCAGCAGCCCCGGACTAGCGGGGAGTAACGAGCAGTACTTC.

The chain carries TRBV7-9 and TRBJ2-7, with D possibly TRBD1 on 6 matching bases. V lost 1 base, J lost 7 bases, and 11 bases lay in between. CDR1 is SEHNR, CDR2 FQNEAQ, per germline (reference sequence). The CDR3 runs to 13 residues. CDR3 loop: CASSLGGPREQYF. The CDR3 DNA sequence: TGTGCCAGCAGCTTAGGGGGGCCACGGGAGCAGTACTTC.

This chain links TRBV5-1 with TRBJ2-7; the D is unclear. Germline CDR1 is SGHRS and CDR2 is YFSETQ. The CDR3 extends over 15 amino acids. Trimming stripped 3 bases from V and 4 bases from J, with 17 bases between. In DNA, the CDR3 is TGCGCCAGCAGCTACTCCGAAGGGTATGAGTACGAGCAGTACTTC. It encodes CASSYSEGYEYEQYF.

Details on this clone: Other DNA sequences from this sample encode an identical CDR3 as well. The V call is TRBV5-1, the J call TRBJ1-1; tentative D call: TRBD1 (5 bases). Per the germline V gene, CDR1 is SGHRS and CDR2 is YFSETQ. V was pared by 0 bases and J by 4 bases, with 10 bases between. This CDR3 region has 14 residues. CDR3 sequence: CASSLAAGPTEAFF. DNA of the CDR3: TGCGCCAGCAGCTTGGCCGCGGGACCCACTGAAGCTTTCTTT. Looking up the rest from reference TRBV5-1 and TRBJ1-1 gives the full variable domain: KAGVTQTPRYLIKTRGQQVTLSCSPISGHRSVSWYQQTPGQGLQFLFEYFSETQRNKGNFPGRFSGRQFSNSRSEMNVSTLELGDSALYLCASSLAAGPTEAFFGQGTRLTVV.

The genes are TRBV11-2 and TRBJ2-7; tentative D call: TRBD2 (6 bases). There are 15 residues in the CDR3. CDR1 is SGHAT, CDR2 FQNNGV, per germline. Between the trimmed V and J ends, which lost 5 bases and 7 bases, there was a span of 21 bases. The CDR3 DNA reads as TGTGCCAGCAGCACAGAGCGGGCCGTAGATGGAGAGCAGTACTTC. Protein sequence: CASSTERAVDGEQYF.

This clone was found once. A much more abundant neighbour one base away suggests this may be a read error. The rearrangement joins TRBV28 to TRBJ1-1; D unresolved. Germline-derived CDR1 and CDR2 are MDHEN and SYDVKM. V was clipped by 2 bases and J by 0 bases, with 4 bases between them. There are 13 residues in the CDR3. CDR3 amino acids: CASSLKMNTEAFF. The CDR3 bases are TGTGCCAGCAGTTTAAAGATGAACACTGAAGCTTTCTTT.

V gene TRBV6-1 combines with J gene TRBJ1-5; possibly TRBD1 for D (5 bases). The CDR3 sequence is 16 residues long. With 1 base removed from V and 9 bases from J, the gap between germline ends came to 19 bases. Germline V lookup: CDR1 MNHNS, CDR2 SASEGT. CDR3 sequence reads: CASSEDRGAGGSPQHF. CDR3 in DNA: TGTGCCAGCAGTGAAGATAGAGGGGCCGGGGGATCGCCCCAGCATTTT.

This clone was detected only once. The V and J genes are TRBV4-1 and TRBJ2-5; no definite D call. The V and J ends lost 2 bases and 7 bases respectively, with 17 bases between them. Looked up from germline, CDR1 is MGHRA and CDR2 is YSYEKL. The CDR3 is made up of 15 amino acids. This chain's CDR3 is CASSQTETAWWTQYF. The DNA of the CDR3 is TGCGCCAGCAGCCAAACCGAGACGGCTTGGTGGACCCAGTACTTC.

This clone was seen only once. This rearrangement joins TRBV30 to TRBJ2-1; D is perhaps TRBD2 (5 bases). There are 15 residues in the CDR3. The germline V and J ends were trimmed by 3 bases and 7 bases, with 19 bases remaining between them. Germline lookup yields CDR1 GTSNPN and CDR2 SVGIG (reference sequence). The CDR3 sequence: CAWSRTWTAINEQFF. CDR3 DNA: TGTGCCTGGAGCCGAACCTGGACTGCAATTAATGAGCAGTTCTTC.

The chain recombines TRBV5-1 with TRBJ1-1; TRBD1 matches at 10 bases. With 4 bases clipped from V and 10 bases from J, the junction kept 1 base outside the gene matches. The length of the CDR3 is 11 residues. Looked up from germline, CDR1 is SGHRS and CDR2 is YFSETQ. CDR3: CASSGDRGAFF. The DNA for the CDR3 is TGCGCCAGCAGCGGGGACAGGGGAGCTTTCTTT.

The V call is TRBV11-2, the J call TRBJ1-5, with D possibly TRBD1 on 5 matching bases. Germline V CDR1 and CDR2: SGHAT, FQNNGV. V was trimmed by 4 bases and J by 11 bases, leaving 12 bases between them. This CDR3 has 12 residues. The CDR3 DNA sequence: TGTGCCAGCAGCTCCTACCAGGGTGCCCAGCATTTT. Protein: CASSSYQGAQHF.

The chain links TRBV5-1 to TRBJ1-1, with a tentative D call TRBD1 (5 bases). Trimming removed 0 bases from V and 5 bases from J, with 14 bases in between. Germline assignment: CDR1 SGHRS and CDR2 YFSETQ. The CDR3 spans 15 residues. The CDR3 here is CASSLEQGVGTEAFF. CDR3 nucleotide sequence: TGCGCCAGCAGCTTGGAACAAGGGGTTGGGACTGAAGCTTTCTTT.

Comment on this clone: Other DNA variants within this sample encode the same CDR3. The rearrangement links TRBV6-6 to TRBJ2-2, with D tentatively TRBD1 or TRBD2 (6 bases each). Germline CDR1 and CDR2: MNHNY and SVGAGI (reference sequence). Trimming left V 2 bases short and J 0 bases short, with 7 bases between. This CDR3 comprises 15 residues. CDR3 nucleotide sequence: TGTGCCAGCAGTTACAGGGGGGCGAACACCGGGGAGCTGTTTTTT. This encodes CASSYRGANTGELFF.

In this sample, this clone turned up once. The V gene is TRBV10-1, the J gene TRBJ2-5, with D hard to call. This CDR3 is built from 13 residues. From germline, CDR1 is WNHNN and CDR2 SYGVQD (reference sequence). Trimming removed 3 bases from V and 0 bases from J, with 5 bases in between. The CDR3 nucleotides are TGCGCCAGCAGTGACAGCTACCAAGAGACCCAGTACTTC. Translating it yields CASSDSYQETQYF.

V and J are TRBV11-2 and TRBJ2-7; D might be TRBD2 (6 bases). The V end lost 1 base, the J end lost 4 bases, and 14 bases lay between the germline ends. The V gene's germline CDR1 is SGHAT and CDR2 FQNNGV. The CDR3 consists of 15 residues. The CDR3 reads CASSLAGTPPYEQYF. CDR3 in DNA: TGTGCCAGCAGCTTAGCCGGGACTCCTCCGTACGAGCAGTACTTC.

This clone has just one count. The sample holds other DNA sequences that translate to the same CDR3. V gene TRBV19 combines with J gene TRBJ2-7; TRBD2 agrees at 7 bases. Germline-derived CDR1 and CDR2 are LNHDA and SQIVND (reference sequence). The CDR3 is made up of 13 amino acids. V lost 1 base, J lost 4 bases, and 1 base stayed unmatched. The CDR3 region is CASSIGEGYEQYF. The CDR3 coding sequence is TGTGCCAGTAGTATAGGGGAGGGATACGAGCAGTACTTC.